The sample holds a few counts of the clone carrying this TCR beta chain. The antigen is not known. Investigators isolated RNA and reverse transcribed it into cDNA to act as the sequencing template. The table came from immunoSEQ multiplex PCR; TCRdb's copy has only in-frame clones and leaves some out. This sample has around 120,000 clones, with roughly 55% found just once. This entry comes from a study of CD8+ T cells in alopecia areata. About the study: Treated patients took oral tofacitinib at 5 to 10 mg twice daily. Broader study findings: Scalp and blood samples kept many expanded lesional clones throughout tofacitinib.

This sample's treatment: oral pan-JAK inhibitor, 5-10 mg twice daily. Trimming left V 4 bases short and J 4 bases short, with 13 bases between. The CDR3 has 14 amino acids. CDR1 SQVTM and CDR2 ANQGSEA come from the germline V gene. The source material was CD4+ T cells sorted from blood, sampled at week 4, from a patient treated with tofacitinib. The rearrangement links TRBV29-1 to TRBJ2-2; D gene ambiguous. The TCR sequence derives from a human donor with alopecia areata. The DNA for the CDR3 is TGCAGCGTTGCGTCGAGCTTTACCACCGGGGAGCTGTTTTTT. This sequence encodes CSVASSFTTGELFF.